These 9 T cell receptor beta chains were sequenced from one sample in a study of blood T cell repertoires in COVID-19. Sequencing was performed with immunoSEQ multiplex PCR; in TCRdb, only in-frame clones are kept and a portion is missing. The data show 90,000 to 150,000 clones, 86% seen once. Sequenced sample: peripheral blood. The receptors come from a man between 65 and 85 years old who had recovered from COVID-19.

This clone appeared a single time. V is TRBV6-2 or TRBV6-3 and J is TRBJ2-1; 7 nucleotides match TRBD2. This CDR3 has 15 residues. V shed 2 bases and J 0 bases; nucleotides not matched to a gene: 1. From germline, CDR1 is MNHEY and CDR2 SVGEGT. The DNA of the CDR3 is TGTGCCAGCAGTTACGGCGGGAGCTCCTACAATGAGCAGTTCTTC. It yields the protein CASSYGGSSYNEQFF.

This clone has only a few counts. The chain employs TRBV27 and TRBJ1-4; the D is unclear. Trimming took 6 bases from V and 0 from J, leaving 11 bases between them. The CDR3 spans 15 residues. From germline, CDR1 is MNHEY and CDR2 SMNVEV (reference sequence). The CDR3 sequence is CASSLAGATNEKLFF. The CDR3 DNA follows: TGTGCCAGCAGCCTCGCGGGTGCAACTAATGAAAAACTGTTTTTT. Full variable domain (missing parts from reference TRBV27 and TRBJ1-4): EAQVTQNPRYLITVTGKKLTVTCSQNMNHEYMSWYRQDPGLGLRQIYYSMNVEVTDKGDVPEGYKVSRKEKRNFPLILESPSPNQTSLYFCASSLAGATNEKLFFGSGTQLSVL.

The CDR3: CASSPPQAGNIQYF. CDR3 DNA sequence: TGTGCCAGCTCACCACCCCAGGCGGGGAACATTCAGTACTTC. The J gene is TRBJ2-4, the V gene TRBV18, with a possible D match to TRBD2 (6 bases). The CDR3 contains 14 residues. Trimming cost V 0 bases and J 7 bases, with 10 bases left between them. The germline V gene encodes CDR1 KGHSH and CDR2 LQKENI.

This sequence joins TRBV27 and TRBJ2-1, with 7 bases identical to TRBD1. CDR3 length equals 15 residues. With V trimmed by 3 bases and J by 2 bases, 4 bases remained unmatched. Germline CDR1 reads MNHEY; CDR2 reads SMNVEV (reference sequence). The CDR3 nucleotides read TGTGCCAGCAGTTTGACAGGGAGTACCTACAATGAGCAGTTCTTC. It specifies CASSLTGSTYNEQFF.

The rearrangement joins TRBV5-4 to TRBJ2-3; 10 bases agree with TRBD2. CDR1 and CDR2 (germline): SGHNT, YYREEE (reference sequence). V lost 5 bases and J lost 1; bases outside the gene matches: 1. There are 14 residues in the CDR3. DNA for the CDR3: TGTGCCAGCAGTACTAGCGGGGGCACAGATACGCAGTATTTT. Residues: CASSTSGGTDTQYF.

The rearrangement links TRBV5-1 to TRBJ2-7; 9 nucleotides line up with TRBD1. Germline-derived CDR1 and CDR2 are SGHRS and YFSETQ. This CDR3 spans 15 amino acids. V dropped 4 bases and J dropped 3; count of bases not matched to a gene: 8. The CDR3 here is CASSGWGQGSYEQYF. DNA for the CDR3: TGCGCCAGCAGCGGCTGGGGACAGGGAAGCTACGAGCAGTACTTC. Together with reference TRBV5-1 and TRBJ2-7, the CDR3 gives the full variable domain: KAGVTQTPRYLIKTRGQQVTLSCSPISGHRSVSWYQQTPGQGLQFLFEYFSETQRNKGNFPGRFSGRQFSNSRSEMNVSTLELGDSALYLCASSGWGQGSYEQYFGPGTRLTVT.

The rearrangement joins TRBV18 to TRBJ1-1; D possibly corresponds to TRBD1 (5 bases). The V gene's germline CDR1 is KGHSH and CDR2 LQKENI. The CDR3 loop spans 15 amino acids. Trimming removed 4 bases from V and 0 bases from J, with 12 bases in between. CDR3 protein: CASSQGMEMNTEAFF. As DNA, the CDR3 is TGTGCCAGCTCACAGGGGATGGAGATGAACACTGAAGCTTTCTTT. Full variable domain (rest looked up from reference TRBV18 and TRBJ1-1): NAGVMQNPRHLVRRRGQEARLRCSPMKGHSHVYWYRQLPEEGLKFMVYLQKENIIDESGMPKERFSAEFPKEGPSILRIQQVVRGDSAAYFCASSQGMEMNTEAFFGQGTRLTVV.

The gene calls are TRBV7-2 and TRBJ2-3, with 8 bases matching TRBD2. This CDR3 comprises 16 residues. CDR1 SGHTA and CDR2 FQGNSA come from the germline V gene. V shed 6 bases and J 4 bases; nucleotides not matched to a gene: 12. This CDR3 reads CASRRPGLVNSDTQYF. For the CDR3, the DNA is TGTGCCAGCAGGAGGCCGGGACTAGTGAATTCAGATACGCAGTATTTT.

The chain links TRBV7-3 to TRBJ2-3; TRBD2 matches 9 bases. Germline loops: CDR1 SGHTA, CDR2 FQGTGA. V was clipped by 2 bases and J by 3 bases; unmatched bases: 9. The CDR3 is 17 residues long. The CDR3 loop reads CASSLGVGGGATDTQYF. The CDR3 DNA sequence: TGTGCCAGCAGCTTAGGTGTTGGCGGGGGGGCGACAGATACGCAGTATTTT.